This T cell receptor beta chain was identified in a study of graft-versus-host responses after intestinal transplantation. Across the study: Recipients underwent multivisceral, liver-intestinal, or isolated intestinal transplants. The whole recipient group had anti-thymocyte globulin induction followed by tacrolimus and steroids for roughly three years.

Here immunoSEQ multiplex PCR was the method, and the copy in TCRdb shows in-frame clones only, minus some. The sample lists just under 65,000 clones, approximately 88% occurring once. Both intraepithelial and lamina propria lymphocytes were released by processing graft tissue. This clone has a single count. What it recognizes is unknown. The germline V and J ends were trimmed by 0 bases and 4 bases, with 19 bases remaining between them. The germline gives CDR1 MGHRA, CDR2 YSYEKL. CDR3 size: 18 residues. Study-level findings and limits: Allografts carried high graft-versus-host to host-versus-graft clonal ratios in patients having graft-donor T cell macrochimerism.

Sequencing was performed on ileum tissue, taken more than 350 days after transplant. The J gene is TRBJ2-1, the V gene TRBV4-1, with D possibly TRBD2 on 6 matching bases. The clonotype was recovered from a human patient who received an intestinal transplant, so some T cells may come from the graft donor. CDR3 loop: CASSQDALSRGTYNEQFF. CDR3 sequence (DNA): TGCGCCAGCAGCCAAGATGCCCTTTCTCGAGGGACTTACAATGAGCAGTTCTTC.